The 9 T cell receptor beta chains below were found in one sample sequenced in a study of molecular identifiers for immune sequencing clone quantification. In TCRdb, the PCR reads were re-called with MiXCR into one record per CDR3 protein. The sample lists some 320,000 distinct CDR3 sequences, about a fifth occurring once. Sequenced sample: naive CD8+ T cells from blood, with Jurkat cell RNA spiked in. The subset was: FACS-sorted CD8+CD4-CCR7+CD45RA+ naive T cells. The receptors originated from a human donor in good health. Some libraries in this study had Jurkat cell RNA spiked in.

This clonotype was recorded many times. The chain is built from TRBV24-1 and TRBJ2-2; no clear D gene. The length of the CDR3 is 15 residues. V lost 7 bases to trimming and J lost 5 bases, with 16 bases between them. CDR1 and CDR2 from the germline V gene are KGHDR and SFDVKD. The CDR3 DNA follows: TGTGCCACCAGCGGCCAAACGACAAGGACCGGGGAGCTGTTTTTT. Protein: CATSGQTTRTGELFF.

This clonotype was counted a few times. The chain combines TRBV6-1 with TRBJ1-1; TRBD1 is a possible D gene (5 bases). Germline assignment: CDR1 MNHNS and CDR2 SASEGT. V lost 5 bases and J lost 1, with 14 bases in between. The CDR3 runs to 15 residues. The CDR3: CASSPRPGQNTEAFF. In nucleotides, the CDR3 is TGTGCCAGCAGTCCCCGTCCAGGGCAGAACACTGAAGCTTTCTTT.

This clonotype came up a few times. This rearrangement joins TRBV5-1 to TRBJ2-3; TRBD1 is a possible D gene (5 bases). Germline CDR1 and CDR2: SGHRS and YFSETQ. Trimming cost V 0 bases and J 2 bases, with 10 bases left between them. This CDR3 contains 15 residues. The CDR3 DNA is TGCGCCAGCAGCTTGGTAACAGGAAACACAGATACGCAGTATTTT. Amino acid sequence: CASSLVTGNTDTQYF.

This clonotype was detected many times. The chain links TRBV10-2 to TRBJ1-6, with D maybe TRBD1 (5 bases). The CDR3 has 15 residues. Germline V lookup: CDR1 WSHSY, CDR2 SAAADI. V shed 6 bases and J shed 7 bases, with 16 bases lying between them. CDR3 sequence reads: CASRLEWGLNSPLHF. CDR3 in DNA: TGCGCCAGCAGACTGGAGTGGGGACTCAATTCACCCCTCCACTTT.

This chain connects TRBV7-9 to TRBJ1-4; 8 bases line up with TRBD1. CDR1 SEHNR and CDR2 FQNEAQ come from the germline V gene (reference sequence). The CDR3 extends over 15 amino acids. V lost 5 bases, J lost 7 bases, and 9 bases stayed unmatched. The CDR3 loop is CASSARDRTFEKLFF. CDR3 DNA: TGTGCCAGCAGCGCTCGGGACAGGACCTTTGAAAAACTGTTTTTT.

Note on this clonotype: A single base separates this from a much larger clone, so it may be a read error. The chain couples TRBV13 to TRBJ2-2, with D possibly being TRBD1 (6 bases). Deletions cut 8 bases from V and 13 bases from J, with 23 bases between. Germline V lookup: CDR1 PRHDT, CDR2 FYEKMQ (reference sequence). There are 14 residues in the CDR3. The CDR3 DNA follows: TGTGCCAGCTGCTCCGGGACAAGTAATAAAAGGCTGTTTTTT. This gives the protein CASCSGTSNKRLFF.

This clonotype came up many times. The CDR3 bases are TGTGCCAGTACCGTTGGGACACGGGCCTCTGGAAACACCATATATTTT. Translated, it gives CASTVGTRASGNTIYF. This chain joins TRBV19 and TRBJ1-3; perhaps TRBD1 as D (6 bases). Germline V lookup: CDR1 LNHDA, CDR2 SQIVND (reference sequence). V lost 7 bases and J 0 bases, leaving 16 bases between the germline ends. This CDR3 has 16 residues.

This clonotype was counted many times. The gene calls are TRBV28 and TRBJ2-7, with a tentative D call TRBD1 (5 bases). The ends were cut back, 5 bases at V and 6 bases at J, with 8 bases in the middle. Looked up from germline, CDR1 is MDHEN and CDR2 is SYDVKM. CDR3 size: 11 residues. In DNA form, the CDR3 reads TGTGCCAGCAGTCAGACAGCCGAGCAGTACTTC. Translating gives CASSQTAEQYF.

This rearrangement joins TRBV6-1 to TRBJ1-1, with D hard to call. The V gene lost 3 bases and the J gene lost 4 bases, with 12 bases spanning the gap. The CDR3 loop spans 14 amino acids. From germline, CDR1 is MNHNS and CDR2 SASEGT. The CDR3 spells CASSDGPSVTEAFF. CDR3 coding DNA: TGTGCCAGCAGTGATGGGCCCTCGGTCACTGAAGCTTTCTTT.